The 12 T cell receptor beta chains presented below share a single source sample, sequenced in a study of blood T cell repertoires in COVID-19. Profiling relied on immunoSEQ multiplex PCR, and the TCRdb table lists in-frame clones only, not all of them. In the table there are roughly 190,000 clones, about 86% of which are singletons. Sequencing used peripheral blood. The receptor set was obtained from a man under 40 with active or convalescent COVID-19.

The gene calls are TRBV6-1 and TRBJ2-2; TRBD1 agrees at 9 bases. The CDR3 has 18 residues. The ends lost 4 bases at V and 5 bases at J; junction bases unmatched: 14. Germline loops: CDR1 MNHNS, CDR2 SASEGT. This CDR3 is CASSGIRDRALETGELFF. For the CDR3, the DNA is TGTGCCAGCAGTGGGATCCGGGACAGGGCCCTAGAGACCGGGGAGCTGTTTTTT.

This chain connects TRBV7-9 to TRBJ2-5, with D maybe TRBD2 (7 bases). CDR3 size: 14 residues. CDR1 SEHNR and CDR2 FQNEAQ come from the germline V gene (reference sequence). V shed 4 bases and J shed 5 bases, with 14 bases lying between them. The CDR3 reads CASSSTQGGETQYF. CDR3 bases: TGTGCCAGCAGCTCTACACAGGGAGGGGAGACCCAGTACTTC.

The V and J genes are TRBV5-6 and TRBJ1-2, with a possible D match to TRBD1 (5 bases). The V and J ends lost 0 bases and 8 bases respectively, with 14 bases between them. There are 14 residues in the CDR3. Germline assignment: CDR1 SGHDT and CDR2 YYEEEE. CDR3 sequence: CASSLGGGMGGYTF. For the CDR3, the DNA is TGTGCCAGCAGCTTGGGCGGGGGTATGGGCGGCTACACCTTC.

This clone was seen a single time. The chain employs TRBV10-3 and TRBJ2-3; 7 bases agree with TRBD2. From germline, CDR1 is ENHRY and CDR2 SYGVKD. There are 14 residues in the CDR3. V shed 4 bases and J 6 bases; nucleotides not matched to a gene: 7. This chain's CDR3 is CAISGEASGDTQYF. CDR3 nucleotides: TGTGCCATCAGTGGGGAGGCTAGCGGCGATACGCAGTATTTT.

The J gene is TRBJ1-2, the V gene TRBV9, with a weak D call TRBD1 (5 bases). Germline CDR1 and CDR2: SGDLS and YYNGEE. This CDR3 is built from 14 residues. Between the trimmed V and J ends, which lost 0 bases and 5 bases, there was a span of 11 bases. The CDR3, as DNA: TGTGCCAGCAGCGTAGGCGGGGGGGGATATGGCTACACCTTC. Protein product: CASSVGGGGYGYTF.

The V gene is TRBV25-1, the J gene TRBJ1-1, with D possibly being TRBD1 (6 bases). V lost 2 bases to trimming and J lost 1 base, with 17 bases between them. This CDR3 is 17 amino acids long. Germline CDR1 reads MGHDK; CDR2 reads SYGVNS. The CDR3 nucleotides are TGTGCCAGCAGTGAACTTCGAATCAAGACAGGGAACACTGAAGCTTTCTTT. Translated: CASSELRIKTGNTEAFF. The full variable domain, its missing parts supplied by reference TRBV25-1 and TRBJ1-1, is EADIYQTPRYLVIGTGKKITLECSQTMGHDKMYWYQQDPGMELHLIHYSYGVNSTEKGDLSSESTVSRIRTEHFPLTLESARPSHTSQYLCASSELRIKTGNTEAFFGQGTRLTVV.

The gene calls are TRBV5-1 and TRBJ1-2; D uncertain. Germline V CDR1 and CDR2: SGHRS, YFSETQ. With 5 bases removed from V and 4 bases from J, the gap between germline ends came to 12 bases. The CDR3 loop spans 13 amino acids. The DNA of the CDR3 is TGCGCCAGCAGAGACGGGTCTAGCTATGGCTACACCTTC. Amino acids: CASRDGSSYGYTF.

CDR3 sequence (DNA): TGTGCCAGTAGGACAGGGTCCTACAATGAGCAGTTCTTC. It encodes CASRTGSYNEQFF. The V and J genes are TRBV6-5 and TRBJ2-1; the match to TRBD1 covers 8 bases. This CDR3 has 13 amino acids. CDR1 is MNHEY, CDR2 SVGAGI, per germline. The J segment lost 1 base and the V segment lost 9 bases, leaving 2 bases of the junction unmatched.

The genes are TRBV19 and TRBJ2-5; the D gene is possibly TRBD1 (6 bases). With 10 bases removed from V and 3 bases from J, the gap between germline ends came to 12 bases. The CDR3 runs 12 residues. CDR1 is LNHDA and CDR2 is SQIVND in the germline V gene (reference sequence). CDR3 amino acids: CATTNREETQYF. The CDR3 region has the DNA TGTGCCACAACCAACAGGGAAGAGACCCAGTACTTC. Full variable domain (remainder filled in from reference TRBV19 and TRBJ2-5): DGGITQSPKYLFRKEGQNVTLSCEQNLNHDAMYWYRQDPGQGLRLIYYSQIVNDFQKGDIAEGYSVSREKKESFPLTVTSAQKNPTAFYLCATTNREETQYFGPGTRLLVL.

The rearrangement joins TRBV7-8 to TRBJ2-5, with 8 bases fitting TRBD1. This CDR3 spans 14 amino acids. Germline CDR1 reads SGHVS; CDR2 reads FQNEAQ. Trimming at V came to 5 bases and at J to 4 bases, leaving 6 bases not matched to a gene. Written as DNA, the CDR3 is TGTGCCAGCAGCATATGGACAGGGAGAGAGACCCAGTACTTC. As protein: CASSIWTGRETQYF. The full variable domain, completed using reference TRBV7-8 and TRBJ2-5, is GAGVSQSPRYKVAKRGQDVALRCDPISGHVSLFWYQQALGQGPEFLTYFQNEAQLDKSGLPSDRFFAERPEGSVSTLKIQRTQQEDSAVYLCASSIWTGRETQYFGPGTRLLVL.

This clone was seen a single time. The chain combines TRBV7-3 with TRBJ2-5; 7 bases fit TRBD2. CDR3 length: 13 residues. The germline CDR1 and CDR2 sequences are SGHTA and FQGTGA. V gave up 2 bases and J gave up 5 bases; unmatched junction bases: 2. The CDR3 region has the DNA TGTGCCAGCAGCTTATCCGGGGGGGAGACCCAGTACTTC. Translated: CASSLSGGETQYF.

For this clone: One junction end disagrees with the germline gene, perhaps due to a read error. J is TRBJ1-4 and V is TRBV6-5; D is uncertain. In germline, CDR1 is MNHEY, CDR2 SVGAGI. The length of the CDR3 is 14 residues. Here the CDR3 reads CASKSAQDNGKLFF. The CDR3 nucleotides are TGTGCCAGCAAGTCGGCGCAGGATAATGGAAAACTGTTTTTT.